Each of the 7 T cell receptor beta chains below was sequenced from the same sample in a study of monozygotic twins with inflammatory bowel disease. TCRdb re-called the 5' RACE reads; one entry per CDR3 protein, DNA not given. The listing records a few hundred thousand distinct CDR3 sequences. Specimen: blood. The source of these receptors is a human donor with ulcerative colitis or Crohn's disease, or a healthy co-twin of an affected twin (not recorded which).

The CDR3 protein is CSVVGLGLASDTQYF. The rearrangement uses TRBV29-1 and TRBJ2-3. The CDR3 totals 15 residues. Looked up from germline, CDR1 is SQVTM and CDR2 is ANQGSEA.

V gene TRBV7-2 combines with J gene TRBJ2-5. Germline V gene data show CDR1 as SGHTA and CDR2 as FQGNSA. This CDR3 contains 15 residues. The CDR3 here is CASRLGGRDQETQYF.

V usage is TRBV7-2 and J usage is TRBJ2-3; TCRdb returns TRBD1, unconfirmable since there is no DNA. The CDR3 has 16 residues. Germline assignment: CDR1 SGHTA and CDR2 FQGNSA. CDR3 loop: CASSLEPWGGANTQYF.

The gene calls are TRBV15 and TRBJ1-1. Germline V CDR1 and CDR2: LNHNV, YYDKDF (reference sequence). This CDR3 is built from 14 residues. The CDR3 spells CATSRGHLNTEAFF.

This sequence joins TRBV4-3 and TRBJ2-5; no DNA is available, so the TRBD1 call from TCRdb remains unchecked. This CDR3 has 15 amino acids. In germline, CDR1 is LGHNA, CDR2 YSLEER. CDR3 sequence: CASSPGQGGQETQYF.

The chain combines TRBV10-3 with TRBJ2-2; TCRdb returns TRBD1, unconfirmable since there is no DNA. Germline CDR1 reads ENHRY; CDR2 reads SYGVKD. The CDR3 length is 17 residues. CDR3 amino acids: CAISDHTGEGRTGELFF.

The chain's CDR3 is CASSQTTTISYNEQFF. The V gene is TRBV5-1, the J gene TRBJ2-1; TCRdb picks TRBD2, but there is no DNA to check that call. CDR3 size: 16 residues. Germline V gives CDR1 SGHRS, CDR2 YFSETQ.